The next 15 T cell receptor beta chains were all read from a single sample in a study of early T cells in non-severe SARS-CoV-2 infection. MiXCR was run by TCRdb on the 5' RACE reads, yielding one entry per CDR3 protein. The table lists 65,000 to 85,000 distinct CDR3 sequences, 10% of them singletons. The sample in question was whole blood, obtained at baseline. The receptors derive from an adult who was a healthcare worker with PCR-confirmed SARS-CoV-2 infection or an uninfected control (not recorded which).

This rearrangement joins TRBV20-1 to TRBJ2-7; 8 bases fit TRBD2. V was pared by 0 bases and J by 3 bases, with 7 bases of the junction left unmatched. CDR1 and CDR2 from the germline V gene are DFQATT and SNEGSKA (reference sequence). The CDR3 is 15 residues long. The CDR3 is CSARDSKRGNYEQYF. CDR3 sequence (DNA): TGCAGTGCTAGAGATTCTAAGCGGGGGAACTACGAGCAGTACTTC.

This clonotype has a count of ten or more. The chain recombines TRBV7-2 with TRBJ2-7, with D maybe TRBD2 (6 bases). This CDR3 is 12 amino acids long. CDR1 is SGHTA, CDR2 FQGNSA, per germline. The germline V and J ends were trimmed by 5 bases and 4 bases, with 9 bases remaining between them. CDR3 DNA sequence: TGTGCCAGCAGCCGGGGGATTTACGAGCAGTACTTC. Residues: CASSRGIYEQYF.

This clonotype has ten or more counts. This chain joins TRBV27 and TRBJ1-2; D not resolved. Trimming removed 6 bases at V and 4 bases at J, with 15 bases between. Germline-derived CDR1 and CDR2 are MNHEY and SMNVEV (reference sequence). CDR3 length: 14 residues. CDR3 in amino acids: CASRSLGPGYGYTF. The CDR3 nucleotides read TGTGCCAGCAGATCCTTAGGGCCTGGCTATGGCTACACCTTC.

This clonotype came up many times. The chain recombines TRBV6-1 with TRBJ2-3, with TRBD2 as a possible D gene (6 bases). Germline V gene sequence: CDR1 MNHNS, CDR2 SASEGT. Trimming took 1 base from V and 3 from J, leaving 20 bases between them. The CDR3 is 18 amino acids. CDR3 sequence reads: CASSEDKLGGYGTDTQYF. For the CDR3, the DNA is TGTGCCAGCAGTGAAGATAAGTTAGGAGGGTATGGGACAGATACGCAGTATTTT.

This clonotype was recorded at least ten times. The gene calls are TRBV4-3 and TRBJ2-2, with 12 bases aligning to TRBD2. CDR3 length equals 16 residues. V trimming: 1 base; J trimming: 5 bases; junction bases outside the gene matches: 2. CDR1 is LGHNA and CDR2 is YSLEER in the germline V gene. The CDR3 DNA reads TGCGCCAGCAGCCAAGGGCTAGCGGGAGGGACCGGGGAGCTGTTTTTT. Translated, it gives CASSQGLAGGTGELFF.

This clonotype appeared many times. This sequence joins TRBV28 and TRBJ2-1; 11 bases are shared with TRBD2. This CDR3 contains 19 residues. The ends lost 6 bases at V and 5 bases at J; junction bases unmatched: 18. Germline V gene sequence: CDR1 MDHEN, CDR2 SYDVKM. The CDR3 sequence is CASSPWTGAGTSGNNEQFF. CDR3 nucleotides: TGTGCCAGCAGCCCTTGGACAGGAGCCGGGACTAGCGGTAACAATGAGCAGTTCTTC.

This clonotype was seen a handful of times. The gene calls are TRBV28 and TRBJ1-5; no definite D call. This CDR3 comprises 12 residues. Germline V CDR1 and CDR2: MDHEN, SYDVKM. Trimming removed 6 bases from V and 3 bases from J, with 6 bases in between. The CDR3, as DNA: TGTGCCAGCAGGTCGAACAATCAGCCCCAGCATTTT. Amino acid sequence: CASRSNNQPQHF.

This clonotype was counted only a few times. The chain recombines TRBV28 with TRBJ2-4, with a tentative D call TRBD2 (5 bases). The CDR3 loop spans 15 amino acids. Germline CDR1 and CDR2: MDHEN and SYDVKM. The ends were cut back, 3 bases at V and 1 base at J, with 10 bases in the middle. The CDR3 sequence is CASSLLWEAKNIQYF. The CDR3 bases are TGTGCCAGCAGTTTGCTGTGGGAGGCCAAAAACATTCAGTACTTC. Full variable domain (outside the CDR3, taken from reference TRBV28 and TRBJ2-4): DVKVTQSSRYLVKRTGEKVFLECVQDMDHENMFWYRQDPGLGLRLIYFSYDVKMKEKGDIPEGYSVSREKKERFSLILESASTNQTSMYLCASSLLWEAKNIQYFGAGTRLSVL.

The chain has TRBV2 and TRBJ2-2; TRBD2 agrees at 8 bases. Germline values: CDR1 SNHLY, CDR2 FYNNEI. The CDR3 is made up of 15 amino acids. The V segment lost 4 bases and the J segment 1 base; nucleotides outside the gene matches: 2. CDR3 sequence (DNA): TGTGCCAGCAGTGCAACTAGCGGGAACACCGGGGAGCTGTTTTTT. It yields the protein CASSATSGNTGELFF.

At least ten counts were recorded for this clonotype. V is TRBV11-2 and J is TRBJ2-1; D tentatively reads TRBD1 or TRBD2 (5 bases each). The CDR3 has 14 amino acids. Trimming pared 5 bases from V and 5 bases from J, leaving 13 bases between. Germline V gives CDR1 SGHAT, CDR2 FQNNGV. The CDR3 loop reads CASSPGTANNEQFF. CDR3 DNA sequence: TGTGCCAGCAGCCCGGGGACCGCAAACAATGAGCAGTTCTTC.

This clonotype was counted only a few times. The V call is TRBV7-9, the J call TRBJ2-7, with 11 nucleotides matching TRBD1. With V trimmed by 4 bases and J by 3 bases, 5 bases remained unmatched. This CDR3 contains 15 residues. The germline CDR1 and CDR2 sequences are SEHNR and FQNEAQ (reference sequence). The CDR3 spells CASSSPGQGDYEQYF. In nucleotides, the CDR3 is TGTGCCAGCAGCTCCCCGGGACAGGGGGACTACGAGCAGTACTTC.

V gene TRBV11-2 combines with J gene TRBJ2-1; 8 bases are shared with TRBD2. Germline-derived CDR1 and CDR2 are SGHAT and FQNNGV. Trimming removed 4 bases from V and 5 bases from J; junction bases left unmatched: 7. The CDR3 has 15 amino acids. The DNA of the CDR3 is TGTGCCAGCAGCTGGAGCGGGAGCTTCCACAATGAGCAGTTCTTC. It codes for CASSWSGSFHNEQFF.

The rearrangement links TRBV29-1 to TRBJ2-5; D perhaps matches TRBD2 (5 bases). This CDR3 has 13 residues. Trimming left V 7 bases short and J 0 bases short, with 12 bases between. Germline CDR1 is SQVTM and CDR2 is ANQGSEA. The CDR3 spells CSAEGTYQETQYF. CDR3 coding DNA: TGCAGCGCCGAGGGCACTTACCAAGAGACCCAGTACTTC.

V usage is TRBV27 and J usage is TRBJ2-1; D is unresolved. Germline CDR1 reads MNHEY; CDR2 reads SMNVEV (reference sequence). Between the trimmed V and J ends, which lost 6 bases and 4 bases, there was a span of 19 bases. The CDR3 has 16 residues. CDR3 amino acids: CASSPRGGSRYNEQFF. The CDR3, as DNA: TGTGCCAGCAGCCCACGAGGTGGTAGCCGTTACAATGAGCAGTTCTTC.

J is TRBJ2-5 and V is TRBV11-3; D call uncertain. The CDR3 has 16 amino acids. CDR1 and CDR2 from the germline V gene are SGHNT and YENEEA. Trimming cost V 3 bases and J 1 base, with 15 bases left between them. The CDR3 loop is CASSFQMDQTQETQYF. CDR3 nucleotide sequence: TGTGCCAGCAGCTTTCAAATGGATCAAACCCAAGAGACCCAGTACTTC.